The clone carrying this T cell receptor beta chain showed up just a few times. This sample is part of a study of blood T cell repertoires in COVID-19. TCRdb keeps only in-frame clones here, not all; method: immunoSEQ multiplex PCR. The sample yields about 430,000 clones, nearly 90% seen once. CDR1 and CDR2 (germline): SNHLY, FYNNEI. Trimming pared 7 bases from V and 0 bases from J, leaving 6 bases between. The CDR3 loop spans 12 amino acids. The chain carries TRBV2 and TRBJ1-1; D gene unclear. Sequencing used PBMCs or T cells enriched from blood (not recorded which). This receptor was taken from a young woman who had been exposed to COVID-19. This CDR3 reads CASTPLNTEAFF. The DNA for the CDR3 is TGTGCCAGCACTCCTTTGAACACTGAAGCTTTCTTT.